The T cell receptor beta chain under discussion was sequenced for a study of vaccination effects on CD4 cells after COVID-19. V lost 1 base and J 5 bases, leaving 5 bases between the germline ends. Germline CDR1 reads SGHTA; CDR2 reads FQGNSA. CDR3 length: 12 residues. The ViraFEST assay expanded antigen-specific CD4+ T cells with viral peptide pools before sequencing. A roughly ten-day culture period preceded the isolation of CD4+ T cells. The person had a PCR-confirmed SARS-CoV-2 infection during March to December 2020. In regard to this clone: Its target is unknown. Other nucleotide sequences in the sample specify the same CDR3.

Libraries were prepared by immunoSEQ multiplex PCR; TCRdb keeps only in-frame clonotypes and omits some of them. The sample yields around 50,000 clones, under 80% seen once. J is TRBJ1-2 and V is TRBV7-2, with D maybe TRBD1 (5 bases). The source of this sequence is a human donor who had a prior SARS-CoV-2 infection. The sequences come from CD4+ T cells from PBMCs cultured with HIV peptides, collected before COVID-19 vaccination. Subset given: HIV-1 Nef peptide pool negative control/reference culture. CDR3 sequence: CASSLEGYGYTF. CDR3 sequence (DNA): TGTGCCAGCAGCTTAGAGGGGTATGGCTACACCTTC.